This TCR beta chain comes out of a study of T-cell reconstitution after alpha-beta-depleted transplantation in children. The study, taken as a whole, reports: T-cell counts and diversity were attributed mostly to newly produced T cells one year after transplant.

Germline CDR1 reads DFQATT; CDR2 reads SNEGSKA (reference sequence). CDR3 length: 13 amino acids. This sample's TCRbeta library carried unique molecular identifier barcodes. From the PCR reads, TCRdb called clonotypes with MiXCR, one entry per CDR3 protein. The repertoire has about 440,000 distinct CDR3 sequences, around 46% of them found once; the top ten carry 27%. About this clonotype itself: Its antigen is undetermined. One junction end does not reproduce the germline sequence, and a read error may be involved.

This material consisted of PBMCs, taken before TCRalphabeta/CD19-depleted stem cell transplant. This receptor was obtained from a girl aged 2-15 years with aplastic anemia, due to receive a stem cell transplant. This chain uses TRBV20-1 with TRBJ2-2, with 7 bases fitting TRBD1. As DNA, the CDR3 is TGCAGTGCAAACGACAGGGAGACCGGGGAGCTTTTTTTT. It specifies CSANDRETGELFF.